The 28 T cell receptor beta chains reported below all come from one sample, sequenced in a study of T cells in Graves' hyperthyroidism and ophthalmopathy. Amplification targeted TCR beta CDR3 regions from RNA transcripts. First-round RT-PCR with HTBI primers amplified the TCR CDR3 region. TCRdb reprocessed the multiplex PCR reads via MiXCR and lists one record per CDR3 protein. Of 75,000 to 100,000 distinct CDR3 sequences in the sample, roughly 39% were seen once. Material for sequencing was peripheral blood or thyroid tissue (not recorded which). The source is a woman in her 30s with Graves' hyperthyroidism.

This clonotype was seen many times. V usage is TRBV13 and J usage is TRBJ2-2; 7 bases align to TRBD2. The CDR3 consists of 14 residues. The V segment lost 8 bases and the J segment 7 bases; nucleotides outside the gene matches: 10. Per the germline V gene, CDR1 is PRHDT and CDR2 is FYEKMQ (reference sequence). The CDR3 loop is CASFSSGSVGELFF. The CDR3, as DNA: TGTGCCAGCTTTTCTAGCGGAAGTGTCGGGGAGCTGTTTTTT.

This clonotype was recorded at least ten times. J is TRBJ1-5 and V is TRBV7-8; maybe TRBD1 (5 bases). The length of the CDR3 is 14 residues. Germline CDR1 is SGHVS and CDR2 is FQNEAQ. The V gene lost 0 bases and the J gene lost 5 bases, with 8 bases spanning the gap. CDR3 sequence: CASSLARGDQPQHF. CDR3 sequence (DNA): TGTGCCAGCAGCTTAGCGCGGGGGGATCAGCCCCAGCATTTT.

The chain employs TRBV28 and TRBJ2-7; D perhaps matches TRBD2 (6 bases). V gave up 7 bases and J gave up 2 bases, with 18 bases separating them. CDR1 MDHEN and CDR2 SYDVKM come from the germline V gene. There are 15 residues in the CDR3. The CDR3 DNA reads as TGTGCCAGCACCACTCGGGGGAGGTGGCCCTACGAGCAGTACTTC. It yields the protein CASTTRGRWPYEQYF.

A note on this clonotype: The junction does not match germline at one end; this may be a read error. The chain uses TRBV20-1 and TRBJ2-7, with D uncertain. Per the germline V gene, CDR1 is DFQATT and CDR2 is SNEGSKA (reference sequence). The CDR3 runs 11 residues. The CDR3 spells CSARDKSAQCF. DNA for the CDR3: TGCAGTGCTAGAGATAAGAGCGCGCAGTGCTTC.

This clonotype was found many times. The rearrangement links TRBV9 to TRBJ1-5; D call uncertain. The germline gives CDR1 SGDLS, CDR2 YYNGEE. The CDR3 is made up of 14 amino acids. V was shortened by 0 bases and J by 3 bases, with 7 bases between the two germline ends. CDR3 DNA: TGTGCCAGCAGCGTAGGGGTATTCAATCAGCCCCAGCATTTT. Protein: CASSVGVFNQPQHF.

This clonotype has a count of ten or more. This chain's CDR3 is CSARRAGRDATNEKLFF. The DNA for the CDR3 is TGCAGTGCTAGGCGGGCGGGCCGCGATGCAACTAATGAAAAACTGTTTTTT. The rearrangement uses TRBV20-1 and TRBJ1-4; D gene ambiguous. This CDR3 has 17 amino acids. V was shortened by 3 bases and J by 0 bases, with 17 bases between the two germline ends. Looked up from germline, CDR1 is DFQATT and CDR2 is SNEGSKA (reference sequence).

This clonotype was found once. Relative to the germline gene, one junction end is altered; a read error may explain this. CDR3 DNA sequence: TGCGTCAGCAGCCCTGACAGGGGAAGGAACGAGCAGTACTTC. This sequence encodes CVSSPDRGRNEQYF. This chain joins TRBV7-9 and TRBJ2-7; TRBD1 matches at 8 bases. The CDR3 loop spans 14 amino acids. CDR1 is SEHNR, CDR2 FQNEAQ, per germline (reference sequence).

This clonotype has a count of ten or more. The chain carries TRBV19 and TRBJ2-6; the match to TRBD1 covers 9 bases. J lost 0 bases, V lost 0 bases, and 6 bases had no gene match. Germline lookup yields CDR1 LNHDA and CDR2 SQIVND (reference sequence). CDR3 size: 19 residues. The CDR3 region is CASSIDRTGAPSGANVLTF. CDR3 nucleotide sequence: TGTGCCAGTAGTATAGACCGGACAGGGGCCCCCTCTGGGGCCAACGTCCTGACTTTC.

The chain joins TRBV15 to TRBJ2-3, with 10 bases that match TRBD2. The trim removed 8 bases at V and 2 bases at J, leaving 10 bases unmatched. The CDR3 sequence is 16 residues long. Germline V gene lookup returns CDR1 LNHNV and CDR2 YYDKDF (reference sequence). CDR3 DNA sequence: TGTGCCACCGGAGGCCTGAGCGGGAGGGCCACAGATACGCAGTATTTT. This codes for CATGGLSGRATDTQYF.

In its sample, this clonotype was seen many times. The V call is TRBV7-9, the J call TRBJ2-5; D call uncertain. Germline values: CDR1 SEHNR, CDR2 FQNEAQ (reference sequence). The CDR3 covers 14 residues. Trimming removed 5 bases at V and 5 bases at J, with 15 bases between. CDR3 bases: TGTGCCAGCAGCCCCCCCGGCAGGCCCGAGACCCAGTACTTC. It specifies CASSPPGRPETQYF.

This clonotype occurred many times. The junction differs from germline at one of its ends, possibly a read error. CDR3 sequence: CASSLGVNAEAFF. CDR3 DNA: TGTGCTAGCAGCTTGGGGGTGAACGCTGAAGCTTTCTTT. The chain uses TRBV7-7 and TRBJ1-1; weak D call: TRBD1 (5 bases). CDR1 SSHAT and CDR2 FNYEAQ come from the germline V gene (reference sequence). This CDR3 has 13 residues.

Many counts were recorded for this clonotype. The chain carries TRBV5-1 and TRBJ2-7, with D possibly TRBD1 on 5 matching bases. Germline-derived CDR1 and CDR2 are SGHRS and YFSETQ. V lost 3 bases to trimming and J lost 5 bases, with 12 bases between them. CDR3 length equals 13 residues. CDR3 in amino acids: CASSYGQGNEQYF. The CDR3 nucleotides are TGCGCCAGCAGCTACGGGCAGGGTAACGAGCAGTACTTC.

As to this clonotype: A much more abundant neighbour one base away suggests this may be a read error. CDR3 amino acids: CASRWLAGGMGELLF. DNA of the CDR3: TGTGCCAGCAGGTGGCTAGCGGGAGGAATGGGGGAGCTGCTTTTT. The J gene is TRBJ2-2, the V gene TRBV28, with 11 bases fitting TRBD2. The CDR3 has 15 residues. Germline V CDR1 and CDR2: MDHEN, SYDVKM.

The sample holds many counts of this clonotype. The chain uses TRBV7-9 and TRBJ1-5; a weak D match, TRBD1 (6 bases). V lost 4 bases and J lost 7, with 14 bases in between. The CDR3 has 14 amino acids. Germline V gene data show CDR1 as SEHNR and CDR2 as FQNEAQ (reference sequence). The CDR3 loop is CASSSPGQHQPQHF. DNA of the CDR3: TGTGCCAGCAGCTCGCCAGGACAGCACCAGCCCCAGCATTTT. The variable domain in full, completed from reference TRBV7-9 and TRBJ1-5, reads DTGVSQNPRHKITKRGQNVTFRCDPISEHNRLYWYRQTLGQGPEFLTYFQNEAQLEKSRLLSDRFSAERPKGSFSTLEIQRTEQGDSAMYLCASSSPGQHQPQHFGDGTRLSIL.

Ten or more counts support this clonotype. This chain joins TRBV6-5 and TRBJ1-3; D gene uncertain. Looked up from germline, CDR1 is MNHEY and CDR2 is SVGAGI. The CDR3 covers 13 residues. V was pared by 6 bases and J by 0 bases, with 6 bases between. The CDR3 reads CASSLTSGNTIYF. CDR3 nucleotides: TGTGCCAGCAGCCTGACCTCTGGAAACACCATATATTTT.

With respect to this clonotype: Since the CDR3 does not end with the conserved phenylalanine or tryptophan, this likely comes from a read error. The chain has TRBV7-2 and TRBJ1-1; D gene ambiguous. Germline V CDR1 and CDR2: SGHTA, FQGNSA. This CDR3 region has 13 residues. V was shortened by 5 bases and J by 4 bases, with 11 bases between the two germline ends. For the CDR3, the DNA is TGTGCCAGCAGCCCTCAGGCGATCACTGAAGCTTTCTCT. Its translation: CASSPQAITEAFS.

On this clonotype itself: This sequence may be a read error, since a much larger clone differs from it by one base. V gene TRBV5-5 combines with J gene TRBJ1-1; 8 positions match TRBD1. Germline CDR1 is SGHKS and CDR2 is YYEKEE (reference sequence). This CDR3 spans 16 amino acids. The CDR3 DNA reads TGTGCCAGCAGCTTAAGGGCAGGGGGCAAGAACACTGAAGCTCTCTTT. Its translation: CASSLRAGGKNTEALF.

In its sample, this clonotype was seen many times. The V call is TRBV7-6, the J call TRBJ2-5, with 10 bases fitting TRBD2. J was trimmed by 4 bases and V by 1 base; bases with no gene match: 6. Germline CDR1 is SGHVS and CDR2 is FNYEAQ. The CDR3 is 16 amino acids. CDR3 sequence (DNA): TGTGCCAGCAGCTTAGAATTAGCGGGAGGTGGAGAGACCCAGTACTTC. Amino acid sequence: CASSLELAGGGETQYF.

This chain links TRBV10-2 with TRBJ2-5; no clear D gene. The germline V gene encodes CDR1 WSHSY and CDR2 SAAADI. The CDR3 spans 11 residues. V lost 11 bases and J lost 5, with 12 bases in between. The CDR3 coding sequence is TGCGCCGTGGGGTGGTACGAGACCCAGTACTTC. Translating it yields CAVGWYETQYF.

The rearrangement uses TRBV27 and TRBJ2-5; no clear D. Per the germline V gene, CDR1 is MNHEY and CDR2 is SMNVEV (reference sequence). The CDR3 has 14 amino acids. V lost 5 bases, J lost 3 bases, and 13 bases lay in between. The CDR3 DNA sequence: TGTGCCAGCAGTAAGACTGGCGGTGAAGAGACCCAGTACTTC. This codes for CASSKTGGEETQYF.

About this clonotype: An end of the junction does not agree with germline; a read error may underlie this. J is TRBJ1-1 and V is TRBV7-9; D remains unclear. The CDR3 contains 16 residues. Germline V gene sequence: CDR1 SEHNR, CDR2 FQNEAQ (reference sequence). Written as DNA, the CDR3 is TGTGCCAGTAGCTTAGCCACCGGTAAGGGATACACTGAAGCTTTCTTT. Protein sequence: CASSLATGKGYTEAFF.

Many counts were recorded for this clonotype. CDR3 loop: CASSLATSPPYEQYF. CDR3 sequence (DNA): TGTGCCAGCAGTTTAGCTACCAGTCCTCCCTACGAGCAGTACTTC. The chain joins TRBV27 to TRBJ2-7; unclear D gene. The germline V gene has CDR1 MNHEY and CDR2 SMNVEV (reference sequence). This CDR3 has 15 residues. Between the trimmed V and J ends, which lost 2 bases and 2 bases, there was a span of 13 bases.

At least ten counts were recorded for this clonotype. This chain links TRBV27 with TRBJ2-5; D perhaps matches TRBD1 (7 bases). This CDR3 comprises 13 residues. V lost 8 bases and J lost 5, with 15 bases in between. CDR1 and CDR2 from the germline V gene are MNHEY and SMNVEV (reference sequence). CDR3 nucleotides: TGTGCCAGCGCAGGGGGGAGAGGGGAGACCCAGTACTTC. Amino acid sequence: CASAGGRGETQYF.

Worth noting for this clonotype: The CDR3 end shows no conserved phenylalanine or tryptophan, and so a read error is likely. V usage is TRBV15 and J usage is TRBJ2-7, with D unresolved. Germline V gene data show CDR1 as LNHNV and CDR2 as YYDKDF (reference sequence). The CDR3 has 14 amino acids. CDR3 sequence: CATGRDTTRHEQYL. The CDR3 bases are TGTGCCACCGGCAGAGATACGACTCGACATGAGCAGTACCTC.

This clonotype was found a few times. The genes are TRBV11-2 and TRBJ2-2, with 7 bases aligning to TRBD1. The CDR3 consists of 15 residues. V lost 5 bases to trimming and J lost 4 bases; unmatched junction nucleotides: 7. Per germline, CDR1 SGHAT and CDR2 FQNNGV. CDR3 bases: TGTGCCAGCAGCGTCCATCCAGGGGGCACCGGGGAGCTGTTTTTT. Translated: CASSVHPGGTGELFF.

V is TRBV10-3 and J is TRBJ1-6, with D possibly being TRBD1 (6 bases). Germline loops: CDR1 ENHRY, CDR2 SYGVKD. The CDR3 spans 18 residues. V was pared by 0 bases and J by 10 bases, with 22 bases between. The CDR3 bases are TGTGCCATCAGTGAGTCTCTGGGTCGTCGCGGGGGCGACTCACCCCTCCACTTT. Amino acid sequence: CAISESLGRRGGDSPLHF.

This clonotype was observed at least ten times. The chain joins TRBV5-8 to TRBJ1-2, with a tentative D call TRBD1 (5 bases). Germline V gene sequence: CDR1 SGHTS, CDR2 YDEGEE. The V gene lost 4 bases and the J gene lost 3 bases, with 25 bases spanning the gap. CDR3 size: 18 residues. In nucleotides, the CDR3 is TGTGCCAGCAGCCAAAGATGGGGACCGCCTTGGCACCACTATGGCTACACCTTC. Translated, it gives CASSQRWGPPWHHYGYTF.

At least ten counts were recorded for this clonotype. The rearrangement uses TRBV4-1 and TRBJ1-1, with 9 bases aligning to TRBD1. The CDR3 is 14 residues long. The germline gives CDR1 MGHRA, CDR2 YSYEKL. Trimming removed 4 bases from V and 5 bases from J; junction bases left unmatched: 5. This CDR3 reads CASSLRQGGTEAFF. DNA of the CDR3: TGCGCCAGCAGCCTCAGACAGGGGGGAACTGAAGCTTTCTTT.